This T cell receptor (beta chain) was profiled in a study of neurological immune-mediated disorders. Synthesis of cDNA was carried out by template-switch 5'RACE. The reaction used 10-nucleotide random UMIs. TCRdb ran MiXCR on the 5' RACE reads and lists one entry per CDR3 protein. The sample records 30,000 to 45,000 distinct CDR3 sequences, around 5% being singletons. This clonotype was recorded at least ten times. Germline values: CDR1 SGHDN, CDR2 FVKESK. V was pared by 1 base and J by 5 bases, with 14 bases between. The CDR3 extends over 15 amino acids. The source material was CD4+ T cells from blood. This receptor was identified in a man aged 18 to 30 in good health. The V call is TRBV14, the J call TRBJ1-2; weak D call: TRBD1 (5 bases). The CDR3 DNA reads TGTGCCAGCAGCCAAGGCCCCCGGGGGTTGTATGGCTACACCTTC. This translates into CASSQGPRGLYGYTF.